Listed below are T cell receptor beta chains from one sample, sequenced in a study of PD-1 blockade in classical Hodgkin lymphoma. The assay was immunoSEQ multiplex PCR, and TCRdb's table has in-frame clones only and misses some. The table shows about 21,000 clones, with 71% occurring only once. Sequencing was performed on peripheral blood mononuclear cells (PBMCs), taken at baseline. The receptors shown here come from a human donor with classical Hodgkin lymphoma. CDR3s include the opening cysteine and the closing phenylalanine or tryptophan. Clone size is shown for a subset of rows, as once, few, many or a class of expanded clone.

j_call | clone_size | v_call | cdr3_aa
TRBJ2-3 | . | TRBV6-6 | CASSSGPRDTQYF
TRBJ1-2 | . | TRBV5-1 | CASSAGTGGGGYTF
TRBJ2-5 | . | TRBV5-1 | CASSLPPGLATYQETQYF
TRBJ2-7 | . | TRBV5-4 | CASSSGPGQRYEGEQYF
TRBJ2-3 | . | TRBV11-2 | CASRPSGQVGADTQYF
TRBJ2-5 | . | TRBV5-6 | CASSLQGRWETQYF
TRBJ2-5 | few | TRBV5-1 | CASSIDAGVPQETQYF
TRBJ1-1 | . | TRBV19 | CASSILGGTEAFF
TRBJ1-4 | . | TRBV6-1 | CASSGLILFF
TRBJ2-3 | . | TRBV6-1 | CASSELARSDTQYF
TRBJ2-5 | . | TRBV7-6 | CASSLGHSGTLRETQYF
TRBJ1-5 | medium-sized | TRBV6-1 | CASSEGQGARQPQHF
TRBJ1-4 | once | TRBV2 | CASAREMSEKLFF
TRBJ1-1 | . | TRBV7-9 | CASSLAGAYTEAFF
TRBJ2-1 | . | TRBV5-4 | CASSPRVGSYNEQFF
TRBJ2-1 | . | TRBV7-2 | CASSLDDYNEQFF
TRBJ1-1 | . | TRBV5-1 | CASSLDVYLGAFF
TRBJ1-1 | . | TRBV19 | CASSFLQTEAFF
TRBJ1-6 | . | TRBV19 | CASEAGGRYNSPLHF
TRBJ1-2 | once | TRBV4-3 | CASSQGFSYGYTF
TRBJ2-2 | . | TRBV6-1 | CASSSTGITGELFF
TRBJ2-1 | . | TRBV6-6 | CASSPEGPAYNEQFF
TRBJ1-3 | . | TRBV19 | CASSYLAGISGNTIYF
TRBJ2-1 | . | TRBV7-3 | CASSPNRLAGRNNEQFF
TRBJ2-2 | . | TRBV28 | CASSLGSLDTGELFF
TRBJ1-1 | medium-sized | TRBV14 | CASSQEGAVNTEAFF